The rows below give T cell receptor beta chains drawn from one sample of a study of T cell responses to AZD1222 COVID-19 vaccine. The assay was immunoSEQ multiplex PCR, and TCRdb's table has in-frame clones only and misses some. The sample includes 150,000 to 200,000 clones, 70% to 90% seen only once; the top ten take around 7.9%. The specimen comprised peripheral blood, sampled on day 0 of AZD1222 vaccination. The source of these receptors is an adult in good health. CDR3s leave out the opening cysteine and the closing phenylalanine or tryptophan. Size values are once, few and many counts, or a class for expanded clones, and some rows have none.

clone size	V gene	J gene	CDR3 protein
NA	TRBV7-2	TRBJ1-3	ASSNEVNTIY
few	TRBV19	TRBJ2-7	ASKRSSGWADSYEQY
NA	TRBV7-2	TRBJ2-7	ASSLSAGTYEQY
NA	TRBV29-1	TRBJ1-1	SVDGVTVTEAF
NA	TRBV28	TRBJ1-5	ASSLGTGESFSNQPQH
once	TRBV28	TRBJ1-6	ASSLERRSPLH
NA	TRBV6-5	TRBJ1-2	ASSYQGQGIGGYT
NA	TRBV5-8	TRBJ1-2	ASSLFRYGYT
NA	TRBV7-8	TRBJ1-1	ASSRGVVQGTEAF
NA	TRBV19	TRBJ2-1	ASRSAGTGGNEQF
NA	TRBV11-3	TRBJ2-3	ASSPGLAFDYQSTDTQY
NA	TRBV9	TRBJ2-2	ASSVDILTGELF
NA	TRBV5-5	TRBJ2-7	ASSPGGIYEQY
NA	TRBV2	TRBJ1-5	ASREGGRPRLH
NA	TRBV4-1	TRBJ2-7	ASSQGGPSYEQY
NA	TRBV9	TRBJ2-7	ASSVGQGDYEQY
NA	TRBV7-2	TRBJ2-3	ASSSTGQKTSTDTQY
NA	TRBV3-1/TRBV3-2	TRBJ2-5	ASSRPQGPQETQY
NA	TRBV15	TRBJ2-2	ATSGHPDRTNTGELF
NA	TRBV5-6	TRBJ1-2	ASSSTLRKNYGYT